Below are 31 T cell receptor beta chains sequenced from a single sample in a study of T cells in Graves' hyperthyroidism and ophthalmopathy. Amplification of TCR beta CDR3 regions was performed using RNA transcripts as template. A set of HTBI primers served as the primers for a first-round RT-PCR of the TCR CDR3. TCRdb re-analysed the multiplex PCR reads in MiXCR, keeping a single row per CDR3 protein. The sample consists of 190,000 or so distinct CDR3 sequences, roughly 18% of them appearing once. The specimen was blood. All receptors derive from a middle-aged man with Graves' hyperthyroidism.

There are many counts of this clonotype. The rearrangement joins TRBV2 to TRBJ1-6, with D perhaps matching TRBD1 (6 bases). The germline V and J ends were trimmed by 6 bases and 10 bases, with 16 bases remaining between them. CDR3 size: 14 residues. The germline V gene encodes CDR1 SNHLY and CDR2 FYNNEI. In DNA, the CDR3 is TGTGCCAGCAGGAAACAACAGGGTGGATCACCCCTCCACTTT. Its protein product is CASRKQQGGSPLHF. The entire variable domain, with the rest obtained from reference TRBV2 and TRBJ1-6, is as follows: EPEVTQTPSHQVTQMGQEVILRCVPISNHLYFYWYRQILGQKVEFLVSFYNNEISEKSEIFDDQFSVERPDGSNFTLKIRSTKLEDSAMYFCASRKQQGGSPLHFGNGTRLTVT.

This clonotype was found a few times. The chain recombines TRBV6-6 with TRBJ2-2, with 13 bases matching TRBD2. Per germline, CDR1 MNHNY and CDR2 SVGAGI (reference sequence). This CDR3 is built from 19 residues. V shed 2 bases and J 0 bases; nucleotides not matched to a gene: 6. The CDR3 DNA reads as TGTGCCAGCAGTTACCCGACTAGCGGGGGGCCTACGAACACCGGGGAGCTGTTTTTT. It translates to CASSYPTSGGPTNTGELFF.

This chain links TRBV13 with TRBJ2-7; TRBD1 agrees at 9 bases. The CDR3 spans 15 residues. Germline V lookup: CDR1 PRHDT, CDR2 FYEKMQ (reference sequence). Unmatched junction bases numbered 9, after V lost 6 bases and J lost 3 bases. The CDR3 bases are TGTGCCAGCAGTAGAGGTGGGACAGGGCTCTACGAGCAGTACTTC. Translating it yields CASSRGGTGLYEQYF.

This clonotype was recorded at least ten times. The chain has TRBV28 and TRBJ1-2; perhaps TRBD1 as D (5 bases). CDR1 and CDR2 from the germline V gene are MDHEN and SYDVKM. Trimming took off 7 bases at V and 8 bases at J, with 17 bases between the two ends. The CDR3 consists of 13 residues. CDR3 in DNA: TGTGCCAGCACCATCCTTAGGGGTGGGGGCTACACCTTC. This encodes CASTILRGGGYTF.

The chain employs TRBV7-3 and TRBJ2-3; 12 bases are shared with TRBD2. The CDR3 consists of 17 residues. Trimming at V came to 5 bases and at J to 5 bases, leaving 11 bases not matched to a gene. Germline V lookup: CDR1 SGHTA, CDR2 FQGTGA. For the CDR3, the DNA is TGTGCCAGCAGCCGACTAGCGGGGGTCACCCAGGGAGATACGCAGTATTTT. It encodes CASSRLAGVTQGDTQYF.

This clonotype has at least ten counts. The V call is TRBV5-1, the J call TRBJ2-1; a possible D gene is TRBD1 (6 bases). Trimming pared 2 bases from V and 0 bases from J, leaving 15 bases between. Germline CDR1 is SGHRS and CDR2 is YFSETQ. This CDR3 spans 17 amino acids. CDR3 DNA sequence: TGCGCCAGCAGCTTCTCCGGACAGACGAGCTCCTACAATGAGCAGTTCTTC. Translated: CASSFSGQTSSYNEQFF.

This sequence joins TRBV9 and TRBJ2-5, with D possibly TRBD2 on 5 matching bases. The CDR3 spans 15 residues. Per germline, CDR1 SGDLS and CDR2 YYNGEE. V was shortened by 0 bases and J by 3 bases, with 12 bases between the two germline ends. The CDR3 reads CASSVGGSSEETQYF. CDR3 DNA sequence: TGTGCCAGCAGCGTAGGAGGGTCAAGTGAAGAGACCCAGTACTTC.

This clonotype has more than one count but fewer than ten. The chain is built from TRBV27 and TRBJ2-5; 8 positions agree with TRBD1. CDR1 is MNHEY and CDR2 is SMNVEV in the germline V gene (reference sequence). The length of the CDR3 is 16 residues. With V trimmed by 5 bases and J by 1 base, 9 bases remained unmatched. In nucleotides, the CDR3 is TGTGCCAGCAGTCCCACAAGGACAGGGCCCCAAGAGACCCAGTACTTC. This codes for CASSPTRTGPQETQYF.

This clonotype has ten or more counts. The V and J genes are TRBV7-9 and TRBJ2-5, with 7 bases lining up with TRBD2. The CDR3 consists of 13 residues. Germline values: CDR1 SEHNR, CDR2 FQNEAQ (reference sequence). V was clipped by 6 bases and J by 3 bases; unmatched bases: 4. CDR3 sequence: CASSYSGEETQYF. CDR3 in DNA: TGTGCCAGCAGTTACAGCGGGGAAGAGACCCAGTACTTC.

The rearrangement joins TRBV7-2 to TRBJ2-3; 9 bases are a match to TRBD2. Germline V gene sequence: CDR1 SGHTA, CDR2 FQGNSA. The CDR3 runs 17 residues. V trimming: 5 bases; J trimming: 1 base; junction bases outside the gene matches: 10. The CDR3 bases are TGTGCCAGCAGCGCCCGCCCCGCGGGAGGGCGCACAGATACGCAGTATTTT. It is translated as CASSARPAGGRTDTQYF.

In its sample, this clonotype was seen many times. This CDR3 reads CASSVDRGGGQPQHF. The CDR3 DNA follows: TGTGCCAGCAGTGTGGACAGGGGAGGCGGTCAGCCCCAGCATTTT. The chain carries TRBV2 and TRBJ1-5; the match to TRBD1 covers 9 bases. Germline CDR1 is SNHLY and CDR2 is FYNNEI. This CDR3 spans 15 amino acids. The V gene end was trimmed by 4 bases and the J gene end by 6 bases; junction bases not matched to a gene: 7.

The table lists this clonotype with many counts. CDR3 sequence: CASNSGSYNEQFF. The CDR3 DNA sequence: TGTGCCAGCAACTCAGGTTCCTACAATGAGCAGTTCTTC. This chain links TRBV2 with TRBJ2-1; D ambiguous. Per the germline V gene, CDR1 is SNHLY and CDR2 is FYNNEI. Trimming shortened V by 7 bases and J by 1 base, and 8 bases separated the two germline ends. The CDR3 spans 13 residues.

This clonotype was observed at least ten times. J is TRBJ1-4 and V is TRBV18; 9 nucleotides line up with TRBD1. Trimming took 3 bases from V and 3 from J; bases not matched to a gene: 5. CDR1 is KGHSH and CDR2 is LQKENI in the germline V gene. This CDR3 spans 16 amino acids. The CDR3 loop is CASSPGDRASNEKLFF. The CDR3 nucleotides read TGTGCCAGCTCACCGGGGGACAGGGCGTCTAATGAAAAACTGTTTTTT.

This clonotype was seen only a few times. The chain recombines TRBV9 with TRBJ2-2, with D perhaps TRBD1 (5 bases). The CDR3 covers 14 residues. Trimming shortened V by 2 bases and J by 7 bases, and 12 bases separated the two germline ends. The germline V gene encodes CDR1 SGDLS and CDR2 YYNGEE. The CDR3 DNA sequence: TGTGCCAGCAGCGTTTCTGGGGCTGACGGGGAGCTGTTTTTT. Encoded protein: CASSVSGADGELFF. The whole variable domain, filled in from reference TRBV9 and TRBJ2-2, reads DSGVTQTPKHLITATGQRVTLRCSPRSGDLSVYWYQQSLDQGLQFLIQYYNGEERAKGNILERFSAQQFPDLHSELNLSSLELGDSALYFCASSVSGADGELFFGEGSRLTVL.

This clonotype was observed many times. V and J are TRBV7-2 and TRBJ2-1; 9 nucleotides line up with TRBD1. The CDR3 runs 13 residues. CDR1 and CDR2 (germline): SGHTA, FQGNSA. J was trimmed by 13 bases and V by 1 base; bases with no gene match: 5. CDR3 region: CASSLDGQGIQFF. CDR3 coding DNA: TGTGCCAGCAGCTTAGACGGACAGGGGATTCAGTTCTTC.

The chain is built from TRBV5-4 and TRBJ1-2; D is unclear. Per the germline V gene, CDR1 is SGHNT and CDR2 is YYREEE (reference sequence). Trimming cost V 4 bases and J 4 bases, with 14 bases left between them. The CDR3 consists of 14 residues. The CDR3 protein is CASSPPRVRYGYTF. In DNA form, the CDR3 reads TGTGCCAGCAGCCCCCCTCGGGTCCGCTATGGCTACACCTTC.

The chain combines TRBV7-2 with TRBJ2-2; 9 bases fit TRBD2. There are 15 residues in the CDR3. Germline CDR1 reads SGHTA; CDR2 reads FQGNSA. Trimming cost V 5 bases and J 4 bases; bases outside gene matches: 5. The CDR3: CASSTGTSITGELFF. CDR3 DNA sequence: TGTGCCAGCAGCACCGGGACTAGCATCACCGGGGAGCTGTTTTTT.

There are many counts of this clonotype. CDR3 nucleotides: TGTGCCAGCACCGCATCCCCGGGACAGGGTCTAACAGATACGCAGTATTTT. This sequence encodes CASTASPGQGLTDTQYF. This sequence joins TRBV27 and TRBJ2-3, with 9 bases fitting TRBD1. Germline V lookup: CDR1 MNHEY, CDR2 SMNVEV (reference sequence). CDR3 length: 17 residues. V lost 7 bases and J lost 3; bases outside the gene matches: 14.

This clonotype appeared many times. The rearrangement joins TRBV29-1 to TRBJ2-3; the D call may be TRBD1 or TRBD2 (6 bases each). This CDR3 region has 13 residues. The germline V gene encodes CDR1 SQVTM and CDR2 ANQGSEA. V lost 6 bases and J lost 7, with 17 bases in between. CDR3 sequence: CSVRGLYGYTQYF. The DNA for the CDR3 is TGCAGCGTCAGGGGACTCTACGGGTATACGCAGTATTTT.

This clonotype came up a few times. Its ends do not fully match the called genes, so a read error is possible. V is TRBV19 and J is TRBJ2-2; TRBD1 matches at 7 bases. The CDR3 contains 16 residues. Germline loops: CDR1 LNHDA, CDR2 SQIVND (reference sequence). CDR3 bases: TGTGCCAGTAGTCCCCGAGGACAGGTGAACACCGAGGAGCTGTTTTTT. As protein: CASSPRGQVNTEELFF.

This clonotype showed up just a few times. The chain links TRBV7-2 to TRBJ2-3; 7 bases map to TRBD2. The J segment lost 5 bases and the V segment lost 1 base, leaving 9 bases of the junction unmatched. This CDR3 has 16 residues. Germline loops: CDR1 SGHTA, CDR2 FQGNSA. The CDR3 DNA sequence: TGTGCCAGCAGCTTAGTTTTGGGCGGGGGTGGAGATACGCAGTATTTT. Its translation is CASSLVLGGGGDTQYF.

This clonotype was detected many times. The chain's CDR3 is CASSLGVPSSGNTIYF. For the CDR3, the DNA is TGCGCCAGCAGCTTGGGGGTCCCTTCCTCTGGAAACACCATATATTTT. This chain joins TRBV5-1 and TRBJ1-3, with no clear D. CDR3 length: 16 amino acids. V gave up 0 bases and J gave up 0 bases, with 10 bases separating them. Germline-derived CDR1 and CDR2 are SGHRS and YFSETQ.

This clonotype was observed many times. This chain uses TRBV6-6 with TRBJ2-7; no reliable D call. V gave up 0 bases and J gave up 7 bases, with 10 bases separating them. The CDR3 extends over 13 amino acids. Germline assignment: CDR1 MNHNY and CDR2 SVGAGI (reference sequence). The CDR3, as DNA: TGTGCCAGCAGTTACTCCTCAGGCCAGGAGCAGTACTTC. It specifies CASSYSSGQEQYF.

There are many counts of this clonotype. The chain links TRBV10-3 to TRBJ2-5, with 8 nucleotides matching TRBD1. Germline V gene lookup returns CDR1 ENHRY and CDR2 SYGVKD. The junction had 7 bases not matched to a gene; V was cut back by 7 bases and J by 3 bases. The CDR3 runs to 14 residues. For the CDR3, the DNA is TGTGCCATCAATCCGACAGGGGCGGAAGAGACCCAGTACTTC. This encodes CAINPTGAEETQYF.

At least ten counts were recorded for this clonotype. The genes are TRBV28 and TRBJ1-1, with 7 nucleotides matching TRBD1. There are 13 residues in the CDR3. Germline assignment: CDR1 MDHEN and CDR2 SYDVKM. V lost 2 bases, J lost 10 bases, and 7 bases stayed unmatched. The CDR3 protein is CASSLPDRDRAFF. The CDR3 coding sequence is TGTGCCAGCAGTTTACCTGACAGGGATCGAGCTTTCTTT.

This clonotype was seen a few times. DNA for the CDR3: TGTGCCAGCAGGCCCGGACAGGTCACTGGTTCACCCCTCCACTTT. Encoded protein: CASRPGQVTGSPLHF. This sequence joins TRBV7-2 and TRBJ1-6; 7 positions match TRBD1. CDR1 and CDR2 from the germline V gene are SGHTA and FQGNSA. The trim removed 6 bases at V and 9 bases at J, leaving 11 bases unmatched. This CDR3 comprises 15 residues.

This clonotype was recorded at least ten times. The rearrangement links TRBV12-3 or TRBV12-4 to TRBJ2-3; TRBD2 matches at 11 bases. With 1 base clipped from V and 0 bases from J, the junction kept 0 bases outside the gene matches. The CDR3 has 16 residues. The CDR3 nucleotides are TGTGCCAGCAGTTTAGTAGCGGGGGGGAGCACAGATACGCAGTATTTT. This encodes CASSLVAGGSTDTQYF.

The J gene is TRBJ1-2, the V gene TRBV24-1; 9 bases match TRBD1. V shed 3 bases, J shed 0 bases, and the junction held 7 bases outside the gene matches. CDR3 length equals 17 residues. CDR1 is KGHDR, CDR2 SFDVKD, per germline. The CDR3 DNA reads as TGTGCCACCAGTGATCCCCGGACAGGGGAACCTAACTATGGCTACACCTTC. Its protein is CATSDPRTGEPNYGYTF.

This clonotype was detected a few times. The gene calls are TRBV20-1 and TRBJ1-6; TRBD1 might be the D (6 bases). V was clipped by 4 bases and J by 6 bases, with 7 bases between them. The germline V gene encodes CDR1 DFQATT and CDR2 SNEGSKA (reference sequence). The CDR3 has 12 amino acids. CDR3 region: CSAKGGNSPLHF. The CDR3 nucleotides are TGCAGTGCTAAGGGGGGTAATTCACCCCTCCACTTT.

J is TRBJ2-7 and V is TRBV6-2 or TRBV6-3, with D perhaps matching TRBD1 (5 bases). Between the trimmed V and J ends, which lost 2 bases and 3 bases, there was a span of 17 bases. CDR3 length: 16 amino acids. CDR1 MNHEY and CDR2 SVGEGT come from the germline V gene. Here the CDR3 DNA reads TGTGCCAGCAGTTACAAGGGGCCCGATGGCGGCTACGAGCAGTACTTC. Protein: CASSYKGPDGGYEQYF.

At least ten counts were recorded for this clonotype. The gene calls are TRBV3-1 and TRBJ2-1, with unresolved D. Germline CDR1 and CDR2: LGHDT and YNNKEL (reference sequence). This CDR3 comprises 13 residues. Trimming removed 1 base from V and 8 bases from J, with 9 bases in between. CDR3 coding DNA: TGTGCCAGCAGCCAAGGGTTCCAGGATGAGCAGTTCTTC. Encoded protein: CASSQGFQDEQFF.